The clone carrying this TCR beta chain was counted only a few times. Its antigen is still unknown. This specimen belongs to a study of T cell repertoires in cytomegalovirus infection. At the level of the study: Recently described HLA-C-restricted plus well-studied HLA-B-restricted CMV epitopes were used. Matching HLA type, along with CMV infection, was indicated by public TCR beta signatures.

Study-level results: Predominance within the ex vivo response was attributable to HLA-C-restricted CMV-specific TCR beta clonotypes. Cumulative frequency (of public TCR beta family members) identified carriers of CMV plus the relevant HLA.

TCRdb recomputed calls from the reads with MiXCR, one row per CDR3 protein. The data show over 250,000 distinct CDR3 sequences, under 25% seen once. CDR3 length equals 16 residues. Germline CDR1 ENHRY, CDR2 SYGVKD. The V and J ends lost 10 bases and 3 bases, in that order; junction bases with no gene match: 18. This clonotype was sampled from a human donor in good health (CMV status not recorded). Some clones in this sample may be carry-over from other donors' samples. The specimen comprised cultured PBMCs, sampled from culture after CMV antigen stimulation. This sequence joins TRBV10-3 and TRBJ2-7; 7 positions agree with TRBD2. Written as DNA, the CDR3 is TGTGCCACCTATGAAGGCGGGAGCGCCATTTACTACGAGCAGTACTTC. Residues: CATYEGGSAIYYEQYF.